The 9 T cell receptor beta chains presented below share a single source sample, sequenced in a study of cytomegalovirus exposure and HLA in healthy donors. Primers: 60 Vbeta forward and 13 Jbeta reverse. Data came from immunoSEQ multiplex PCR; TCRdb stores just in-frame clones and leaves some out. This table has 110,000 to 150,000 clones, around 80% appearing once. The sequenced sample consisted of PBMCs. These receptors were collected from a female donor in good health and CMV-seronegative.

The rearrangement links TRBV19 to TRBJ2-1, with 10 bases fitting TRBD2. Germline loops: CDR1 LNHDA, CDR2 SQIVND (reference sequence). Unmatched junction bases numbered 9, after V lost 4 bases and J lost 6 bases. The CDR3 is 16 amino acids. The CDR3 nucleotides read TGTGCCAGTAGTAGACTCCTCGCTAGCGGGAGCAATGAGCAGTTCTTC. It is translated as CASSRLLASGSNEQFF.

This sequence joins TRBV19 and TRBJ1-1; D gene uncertain. The germline gives CDR1 LNHDA, CDR2 SQIVND (reference sequence). This CDR3 has 15 amino acids. Trimming took 1 base from V and 1 from J, leaving 10 bases between them. The CDR3 sequence is CASSIAPGWNTEAFF. The DNA of the CDR3 is TGTGCCAGTAGTATAGCACCGGGATGGAACACTGAAGCTTTCTTT.

CDR3 sequence: CASSLLAGGYQETQYF. The CDR3 DNA follows: TGTGCCAGCAGCTTATTAGCGGGAGGTTACCAAGAGACCCAGTACTTC. This chain uses TRBV7-8 with TRBJ2-5, with 10 nucleotides matching TRBD2. The CDR3 consists of 16 residues. From germline, CDR1 is SGHVS and CDR2 FQNEAQ. J gave up 0 bases and V 2 bases, and 3 bases lay outside the gene matches.

The V gene is TRBV7-8, the J gene TRBJ2-4, with D hard to call. Germline CDR1 reads SGHVS; CDR2 reads FQNEAQ. This CDR3 contains 14 residues. V lost 5 bases, J lost 6 bases, and 14 bases lay in between. The CDR3 loop reads CASSAARVINIQYF. The CDR3 DNA reads TGTGCCAGCAGCGCCGCTCGGGTGATAAACATTCAGTACTTC. The full variable domain, with the rest looked up from reference TRBV7-8 and TRBJ2-4, is GAGVSQSPRYKVAKRGQDVALRCDPISGHVSLFWYQQALGQGPEFLTYFQNEAQLDKSGLPSDRFFAERPEGSVSTLKIQRTQQEDSAVYLCASSAARVINIQYFGAGTRLSVL.

The chain employs TRBV5-1 and TRBJ2-1, with TRBD2 as a possible D gene (6 bases). V was trimmed by 4 bases and J by 2 bases, leaving 16 bases between them. From germline, CDR1 is SGHRS and CDR2 YFSETQ. This CDR3 has 16 amino acids. The CDR3 spells CASSPGLLKPYNEQFF. The CDR3 DNA follows: TGCGCCAGCAGCCCGGGACTTCTAAAGCCCTACAATGAGCAGTTCTTC. The full variable domain, its missing parts supplied by reference TRBV5-1 and TRBJ2-1, is KAGVTQTPRYLIKTRGQQVTLSCSPISGHRSVSWYQQTPGQGLQFLFEYFSETQRNKGNFPGRFSGRQFSNSRSEMNVSTLELGDSALYLCASSPGLLKPYNEQFFGPGTRLTVL.

This clone occurred many times. This CDR3 reads CASKEGRHLNTEAFF. The CDR3 coding sequence is TGTGCCAGCAAAGAGGGCAGACATTTGAACACTGAAGCTTTCTTT. V and J are TRBV6-1 and TRBJ1-1; no reliable D call. V gave up 7 bases and J gave up 0 bases, with 15 bases separating them. CDR1 MNHNS and CDR2 SASEGT come from the germline V gene. The CDR3 spans 15 residues.

This clone was seen only a few times. The genes are TRBV11-2 and TRBJ2-2; D may be TRBD2 (5 bases). The CDR3 sequence is 13 residues long. Germline V lookup: CDR1 SGHAT, CDR2 FQNNGV. The V end was cut by 5 bases, the J end by 6 bases, with 10 bases between. CDR3 in amino acids: CASSRGQAGELFF. CDR3 DNA sequence: TGTGCCAGCAGCAGAGGGCAGGCCGGGGAGCTGTTTTTT.

This sequence joins TRBV19 and TRBJ2-7, with D perhaps TRBD2 (6 bases). Trimming stripped 11 bases from V and 3 bases from J, with 20 bases between. Germline V gene sequence: CDR1 LNHDA, CDR2 SQIVND (reference sequence). CDR3 length equals 14 residues. CDR3 DNA: TGTGCCTGCGCTCGCCAGGGAGGAATCTACGAGCAGTACTTC. It is translated as CACARQGGIYEQYF.

There are a few counts of this clone. The chain joins TRBV7-2 to TRBJ1-1, with D uncertain. V lost 4 bases and J lost 5, with 11 bases in between. Germline V gene data show CDR1 as SGHTA and CDR2 as FQGNSA. CDR3 length equals 13 residues. The CDR3 region is CASSSKRGTEAFF. The CDR3 DNA reads as TGTGCCAGCAGCTCTAAAAGAGGAACTGAAGCTTTCTTT.